The 27 T cell receptor beta chains below were found in one sample sequenced in a study of CD8+CD57+ T cells in acquired aplastic anemia. Before being chosen for sequencing, patients had shown CD8+CD57+ cell expansion by flow cytometry. Using genomic DNA as the template, TCR beta VDJ and CDR3 profiling was carried out. TCRdb used MiXCR to reprocess the reads, holding one entry per CDR3 protein. The repertoire holds some 150,000 distinct CDR3 sequences, with 71% as singletons. The sequenced sample consisted of sorted CD4+, CD8+, or CD8+CD57+ T cells (not recorded which) from PBMCs. The receptors were sampled from a human donor with aplastic anemia.

The genes are TRBV2 and TRBJ1-5, with 10 bases identical to TRBD1. The CDR3 loop spans 16 amino acids. J lost 1 base, V lost 5 bases, and 5 bases had no gene match. Looked up from germline, CDR1 is SNHLY and CDR2 is FYNNEI. CDR3: CASSWDRGASNQPQHF. Here the CDR3 DNA reads TGTGCCAGCAGTTGGGACAGGGGCGCGAGCAATCAGCCCCAGCATTTT.

V is TRBV25-1 and J is TRBJ2-5; TRBD2 matches 9 bases. This CDR3 has 20 amino acids. The germline V gene encodes CDR1 MGHDK and CDR2 SYGVNS. After removal of 1 base from V and 3 bases from J, the junction contained 18 bases not matched to a gene. DNA of the CDR3: TGTGCCAGCAGTGAATCTTTCAGTATGCTCGTGACTAGCGGCAAAGAGACCCAGTACTTC. This gives the protein CASSESFSMLVTSGKETQYF. The full variable domain, completed using reference TRBV25-1 and TRBJ2-5, is EADIYQTPRYLVIGTGKKITLECSQTMGHDKMYWYQQDPGMELHLIHYSYGVNSTEKGDLSSESTVSRIRTEHFPLTLESARPSHTSQYLCASSESFSMLVTSGKETQYFGPGTRLLVL.

The table lists this clonotype with a count of one. The chain links TRBV5-1 to TRBJ2-5; D is ambiguous. Germline V gene data show CDR1 as SGHRS and CDR2 as YFSETQ. The CDR3 runs to 16 residues. Between the trimmed V and J ends, which lost 4 bases and 5 bases, there was a span of 21 bases. The CDR3 region has the DNA TGCGCCAGCAGCGAAGGTCAAAGGGATCGATCCGAGACCCAGTACTTC. Translated: CASSEGQRDRSETQYF.

V usage is TRBV7-2 and J usage is TRBJ1-4; weak D call: TRBD1 (5 bases). Trimming left V 3 bases short and J 8 bases short, with 16 bases between. The CDR3 consists of 15 residues. Germline lookup yields CDR1 SGHTA and CDR2 FQGNSA. The DNA for the CDR3 is TGTGCCAGCAGCTTGGCCGGGAGGGGAGCAGAAAAACTGTTTTTT. As protein: CASSLAGRGAEKLFF.

V and J are TRBV7-8 and TRBJ2-1, with a weak D call TRBD2 (6 bases). The CDR3 runs to 13 residues. Germline V gene lookup returns CDR1 SGHVS and CDR2 FQNEAQ. Trimming removed 1 base from V and 10 bases from J, with 11 bases in between. Written as DNA, the CDR3 is TGTGCCAGCAGCTTAGAAACTAGCAGGGAGCAGTTCTTC. The encoded protein is CASSLETSREQFF.

This rearrangement joins TRBV7-2 to TRBJ2-5; D is ambiguous. Germline CDR1 reads SGHTA; CDR2 reads FQGNSA. V shed 5 bases and J shed 5 bases, with 18 bases lying between them. There are 15 residues in the CDR3. DNA for the CDR3: TGTGCCAGCAGCCGCACATCGACATCCCGGGAGACCCAGTACTTC. It encodes CASSRTSTSRETQYF.

This clonotype showed up just a few times. V gene TRBV7-6 combines with J gene TRBJ2-1; D is possibly TRBD1 (5 bases). From germline, CDR1 is SGHVS and CDR2 FNYEAQ. CDR3 length: 16 residues. Trimming stripped 5 bases from V and 0 bases from J, with 14 bases between. The CDR3 nucleotides read TGTGCCAGCAGCCCACCGACAGCGACCTCCTACAATGAGCAGTTCTTC. Encoded protein: CASSPPTATSYNEQFF. The full variable domain, in which reference TRBV7-6 and TRBJ2-1 provide the parts outside the CDR3, is GAGVSQSPRYKVTKRGQDVALRCDPISGHVSLYWYRQALGQGPEFLTYFNYEAQQDKSGLPNDRFSAERPEGSISTLTIQRTEQRDSAMYRCASSPPTATSYNEQFFGPGTRLTVL.

The J gene is TRBJ1-1, the V gene TRBV20-1; unclear D gene. This CDR3 is 11 amino acids long. Germline V gene lookup returns CDR1 DFQATT and CDR2 SNEGSKA (reference sequence). V was pared by 0 bases and J by 7 bases, with 6 bases between. Here the CDR3 DNA reads TGCAGTGCTAGAGATCCGAGTGAAGCTTTCTTT. This codes for CSARDPSEAFF.

For the CDR3, the DNA is TGTGCCAGCAGCTATCTGGGGGGTGATGAGCAGTTCTTC. This encodes CASSYLGGDEQFF. This rearrangement joins TRBV7-3 to TRBJ2-1, with a weak D call TRBD2 (6 bases). V lost 4 bases and J lost 8, with 12 bases in between. There are 13 residues in the CDR3. Germline CDR1 and CDR2: SGHTA and FQGTGA.

The chain recombines TRBV5-1 with TRBJ2-5, with 10 bases lining up with TRBD2. This CDR3 is 15 amino acids long. Trimming removed 4 bases from V and 7 bases from J; junction bases left unmatched: 10. Germline assignment: CDR1 SGHRS and CDR2 YFSETQ. The CDR3 loop is CASSTSGRAWGTQYF. The CDR3 DNA reads TGCGCCAGCAGCACAAGCGGGAGGGCGTGGGGGACCCAGTACTTC.

This chain joins TRBV7-9 and TRBJ2-1; D unclear. Trimming stripped 5 bases from V and 9 bases from J, with 8 bases between. The CDR3 sequence is 11 residues long. The V gene's germline CDR1 is SEHNR and CDR2 FQNEAQ (reference sequence). This CDR3 is CASSQASEQFF. CDR3 in DNA: TGTGCCAGCAGCCAAGCTAGTGAGCAGTTCTTC.

There are a few counts of this clonotype. The chain combines TRBV19 with TRBJ2-7; 13 nucleotides line up with TRBD2. Germline V gives CDR1 LNHDA, CDR2 SQIVND (reference sequence). CDR3 size: 15 residues. J lost 2 bases, V lost 6 bases, and 4 bases had no gene match. CDR3 bases: TGTGCCAGTAGCTCGACTAGCGGGGGGACCTACGAGCAGTACTTC. It specifies CASSSTSGGTYEQYF.

J is TRBJ2-5 and V is TRBV10-3; 8 nucleotides agree with TRBD2. CDR1 is ENHRY, CDR2 SYGVKD, per germline. Trimming at V came to 11 bases and at J to 1 base, leaving 9 bases not matched to a gene. This CDR3 spans 14 amino acids. This chain's CDR3 is CALAGGSIQETQYF. DNA of the CDR3: TGTGCCTTGGCGGGGGGCTCTATCCAAGAGACCCAGTACTTC.

This chain joins TRBV6-4 and TRBJ2-3; 12 bases fit TRBD2. Germline trimming cut 3 bases from V and 2 bases from J; bases unmatched to any gene: 3. Germline lookup yields CDR1 MRHNA and CDR2 SNTAGT. The CDR3 spans 16 residues. CDR3: CASSELAGGPTDTQYF. In DNA, the CDR3 is TGTGCCAGCAGTGAACTAGCGGGGGGCCCCACAGATACGCAGTATTTT.

This sequence joins TRBV5-1 and TRBJ1-6, with D possibly matching TRBD1 (6 bases). V lost 1 base to trimming and J lost 13 bases, with 21 bases between them. CDR1 SGHRS and CDR2 YFSETQ come from the germline V gene. The CDR3 covers 16 residues. The CDR3 DNA sequence: TGCGCCAGCAGCTTGCTACCTACAGGGCAGTCTATCCCCCTCCACTTT. Its translation: CASSLLPTGQSIPLHF.

This chain joins TRBV2 and TRBJ2-5, with D possibly being TRBD1 or TRBD2 (5 bases each). The germline V gene has CDR1 SNHLY and CDR2 FYNNEI. The V and J ends lost 1 base and 4 bases respectively, with 13 bases between them. The CDR3 consists of 15 residues. In DNA form, the CDR3 reads TGTGCCAGCAGTGAAGGGGGACGCTCACGAGAGACCCAGTACTTC. Protein product: CASSEGGRSRETQYF.

This clonotype appeared a few times. The chain employs TRBV24-1 and TRBJ2-1, with D possibly called TRBD1 or TRBD2 (5 bases each). Germline-derived CDR1 and CDR2 are KGHDR and SFDVKD. The CDR3 has 15 amino acids. Trimming pared 4 bases from V and 6 bases from J, leaving 15 bases between. CDR3 region: CATSERGVTRNEQFF. The DNA for the CDR3 is TGTGCCACCAGTGAAAGGGGAGTCACCCGCAATGAGCAGTTCTTC.

The V gene is TRBV10-3, the J gene TRBJ1-2, with D possibly TRBD1 on 6 matching bases. CDR1 is ENHRY and CDR2 is SYGVKD in the germline V gene. The CDR3 runs to 14 residues. Trimming stripped 11 bases from V and 4 bases from J, with 20 bases between. The CDR3 loop is CAGSFGGLGYGYTF. The DNA of the CDR3 is TGTGCCGGCAGTTTTGGGGGGCTCGGCTATGGCTACACCTTC.

The chain employs TRBV20-1 and TRBJ2-7; D could derive from TRBD1 or TRBD2 (5 bases each). Deletions cut 6 bases from V and 0 bases from J, with 12 bases between. The CDR3 runs to 13 residues. Looked up from germline, CDR1 is DFQATT and CDR2 is SNEGSKA (reference sequence). The CDR3 loop reads CSAREPPSYEQYF. For the CDR3, the DNA is TGCAGTGCCAGGGAGCCCCCCTCCTACGAGCAGTACTTC.

The chain links TRBV14 to TRBJ1-2; D unresolved. V lost 3 bases and J lost 8, with 13 bases in between. Per the germline V gene, CDR1 is SGHDN and CDR2 is FVKESK. This CDR3 has 13 amino acids. CDR3 bases: TGTGCCAGCAGCCAGCACGAAAGATACGGCTACACCTTC. The encoded protein is CASSQHERYGYTF.

The J gene is TRBJ2-1, the V gene TRBV7-2; 12 nucleotides agree with TRBD2. From germline, CDR1 is SGHTA and CDR2 FQGNSA. The CDR3 is 16 residues long. Losses at the gene ends were 4 bases for V and 8 bases for J; bases not matched to a gene: 9. CDR3 sequence reads: CASSSSGTSGPDEQFF. The CDR3 region has the DNA TGTGCCAGCAGCTCATCCGGGACTAGCGGGCCTGATGAGCAGTTCTTC.

This sequence joins TRBV7-8 and TRBJ2-5, with D perhaps TRBD1 (6 bases). Germline V lookup: CDR1 SGHVS, CDR2 FQNEAQ. There are 11 residues in the CDR3. Trimming removed 4 bases from V and 13 bases from J, with 13 bases in between. The CDR3 nucleotides read TGTGCCAGCAGCTGGAACAGGGACCGGTACTTC. Amino acids: CASSWNRDRYF.

V is TRBV10-3 and J is TRBJ2-1; no clear D gene. The ends were cut back, 11 bases at V and 6 bases at J, with 11 bases in the middle. Germline-derived CDR1 and CDR2 are ENHRY and SYGVKD. This CDR3 contains 11 residues. CDR3 sequence reads: CALNSLNEQFF. The CDR3 nucleotides read TGTGCCTTGAACAGCCTCAATGAGCAGTTCTTC.

V gene TRBV12-5 combines with J gene TRBJ1-1; D unclear. The V gene's germline CDR1 is LGHNT and CDR2 FRNRAP. The CDR3 is 14 residues long. The CDR3 DNA sequence: TGTGCCAGCAGTTTCGGTTATAGGAACACTGAAGCTTTCTTT. Its protein is CASSFGYRNTEAFF.

The chain recombines TRBV2 with TRBJ1-4; 9 bases align to TRBD1. V shed 4 bases, J shed 5 bases, and the junction held 2 bases outside the gene matches. From germline, CDR1 is SNHLY and CDR2 FYNNEI. The CDR3 runs 14 residues. This CDR3 is CASSGGTGNEKLFF. CDR3 in DNA: TGTGCCAGCAGTGGCGGGACAGGGAATGAAAAACTGTTTTTT.

The CDR3 is CSAAGQGGGYTF. CDR3 nucleotides: TGCAGTGCTGCGGGACAGGGTGGTGGCTACACCTTC. V and J are TRBV20-1 and TRBJ1-2; TRBD1 matches at 9 bases. The trim removed 5 bases at V and 7 bases at J, leaving 5 bases unmatched. The germline V gene has CDR1 DFQATT and CDR2 SNEGSKA (reference sequence). CDR3 length equals 12 residues.

This clonotype has a handful of counts. This chain joins TRBV2 and TRBJ2-3; D is ambiguous. V shed 5 bases and J shed 3 bases, with 12 bases lying between them. Germline V gene lookup returns CDR1 SNHLY and CDR2 FYNNEI. The CDR3 extends over 14 amino acids. The CDR3 DNA reads as TGTGCCAGCAGTTCCGGGCTAGTGACAGATACGCAGTATTTT. Translated, it gives CASSSGLVTDTQYF. The whole variable domain, remainder taken from reference TRBV2 and TRBJ2-3, is EPEVTQTPSHQVTQMGQEVILRCVPISNHLYFYWYRQILGQKVEFLVSFYNNEISEKSEIFDDQFSVERPDGSNFTLKIRSTKLEDSAMYFCASSSGLVTDTQYFGPGTRLTVL.